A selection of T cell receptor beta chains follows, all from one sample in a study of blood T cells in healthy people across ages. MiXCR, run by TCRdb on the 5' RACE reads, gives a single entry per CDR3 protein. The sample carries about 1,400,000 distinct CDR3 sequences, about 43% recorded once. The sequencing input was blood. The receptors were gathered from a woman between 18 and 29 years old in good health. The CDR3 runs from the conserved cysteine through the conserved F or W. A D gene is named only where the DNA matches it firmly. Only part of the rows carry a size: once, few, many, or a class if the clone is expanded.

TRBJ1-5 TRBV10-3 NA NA TGTGCCATCAGTGGCGGGGGTTCGGCACAGCCCCAGCATTTT CAISGGGSAQPQHF
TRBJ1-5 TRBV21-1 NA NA TGTGCCAGTAGCTGGCGGGACAGGGGCCCCCTTAGCAATCAGCCCCAGCATTTT CASSWRDRGPLSNQPQHF
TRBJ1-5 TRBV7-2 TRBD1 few TGTGCCAGCAGCCTCGGGACAGGTTTTTCTCAGCCCCAGCATTTT CASSLGTGFSQPQHF
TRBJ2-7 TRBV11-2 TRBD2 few TGTGCCAGCACCCCGAGCGGGGGAACCTCCTACGAGCAGTACTTC CASTPSGGTSYEQYF
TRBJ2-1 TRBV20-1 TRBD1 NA TGCAGTGCTAGGGAGACAGGGGGCTCTAACAATGAGCAGTTCTTC CSARETGGSNNEQFF
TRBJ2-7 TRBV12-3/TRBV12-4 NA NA TGTGCCAGCAGGAGTACAGCGGTCGAGCAGTACTTC CASRSTAVEQYF
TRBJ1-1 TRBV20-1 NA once TGCAGTGCCCGAAGTAGGACACAAAACACTGAAGCTTTCTTT CSARSRTQNTEAFF
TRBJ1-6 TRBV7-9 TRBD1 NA TGTGCCAGCAGCGGGTGGACAGGGAAGAATTCACCCCTCCACTTT CASSGWTGKNSPLHF
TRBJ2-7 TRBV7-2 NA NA TGTGCCAGCAGCTTATCTACCACGGGGGCTAACGAGCAGTACTTC CASSLSTTGANEQYF
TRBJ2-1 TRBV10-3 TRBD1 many TGTGCCATCAGTGATTTCGGACAGGGGCTATCCAATGAGCAGTTCTTC CAISDFGQGLSNEQFF
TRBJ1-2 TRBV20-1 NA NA TGCAGTGCTAGAGATTGGGGGGCGCGGGAAGGCTACACCTTC CSARDWGAREGYTF
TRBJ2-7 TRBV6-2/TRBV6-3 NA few TGTGCCAGCAGTCCCGGAACCGGGGAGTACTTC CASSPGTGEYF
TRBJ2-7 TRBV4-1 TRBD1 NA TGCGCCAGCAGCCAACCCGGACAGGCTTACAATGAGCAGTACTTC CASSQPGQAYNEQYF
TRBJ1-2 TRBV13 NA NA TGTGCCAGCTACCGCAGGGGAATTAGCTATGGCTACACCTTC CASYRRGISYGYTF
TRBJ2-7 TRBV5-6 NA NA TGTGCCAGCAGCTTTATTAGGGGGACTAACTACGAGCAGTACTTC CASSFIRGTNYEQYF
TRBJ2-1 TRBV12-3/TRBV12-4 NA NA TGTGCCAGCACCTCAAACCCCTGGCTTGAGCAGTTCTTC CASTSNPWLEQFF
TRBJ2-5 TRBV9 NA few TGTGCCAGCAGCGTAGTGGGACTTAACCAAGAGACCCAGTACTTC CASSVVGLNQETQYF
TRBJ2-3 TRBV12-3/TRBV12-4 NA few TGTGCCAGCAGTTTAGGAGCGCCTGGGGGGGCTTCGACATTTGGTACGCAGTATTTT CASSLGAPGGASTFGTQYF
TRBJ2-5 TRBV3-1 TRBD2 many TGTGCCAGCAGCCAAGGAAGGGAGGGCCCAGAGACCCAGTACTTC CASSQGREGPETQYF
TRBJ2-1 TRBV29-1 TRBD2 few TGCAGCGCCGGGACTACTGGAACCAATGAGCAGTTCTTC CSAGTTGTNEQFF
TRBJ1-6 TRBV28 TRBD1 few TGTGCCAGCAGTTCCAGGACAGGGGCAGGGAATTCACCCCTCCACTTT CASSSRTGAGNSPLHF
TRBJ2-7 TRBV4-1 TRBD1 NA TGCGCCAGCAGCCATAATACCGGGACAGAACGATACGAGCAGTACTTC CASSHNTGTERYEQYF
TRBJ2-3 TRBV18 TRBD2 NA TGTGCCAGCTCGGCCGGGAGGGCCTATCCAGATACGCAGTATTTT CASSAGRAYPDTQYF
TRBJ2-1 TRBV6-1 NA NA TGTGCCAGCAGTCCACTAGGTGCGTTCAATGAGCAGTTCTTC CASSPLGAFNEQFF